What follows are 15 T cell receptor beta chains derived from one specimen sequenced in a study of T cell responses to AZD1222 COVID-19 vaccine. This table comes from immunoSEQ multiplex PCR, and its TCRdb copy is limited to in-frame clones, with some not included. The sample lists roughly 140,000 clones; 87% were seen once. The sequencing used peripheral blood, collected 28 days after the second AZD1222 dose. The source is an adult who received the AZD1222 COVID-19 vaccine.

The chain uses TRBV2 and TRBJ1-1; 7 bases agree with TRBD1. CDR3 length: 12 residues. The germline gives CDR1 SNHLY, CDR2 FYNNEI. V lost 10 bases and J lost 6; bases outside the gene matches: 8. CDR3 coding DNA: TGTGCCACCAGACAGGGATCGGCTGAAGCTTTCTTT. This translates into CATRQGSAEAFF.

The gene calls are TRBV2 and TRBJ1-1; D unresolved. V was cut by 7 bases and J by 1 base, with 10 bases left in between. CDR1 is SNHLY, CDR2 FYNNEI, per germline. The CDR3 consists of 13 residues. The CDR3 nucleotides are TGTGCCAGCAATCCGGAAGCGAACACTGAAGCTTTCTTT. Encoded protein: CASNPEANTEAFF.

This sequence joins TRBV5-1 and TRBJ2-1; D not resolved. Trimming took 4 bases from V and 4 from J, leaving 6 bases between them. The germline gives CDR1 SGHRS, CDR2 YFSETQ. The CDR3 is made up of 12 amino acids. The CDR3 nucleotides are TGCGCCAGCAGCAATATGTACAATGAGCAGTTCTTC. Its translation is CASSNMYNEQFF. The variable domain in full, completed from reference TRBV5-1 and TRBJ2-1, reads KAGVTQTPRYLIKTRGQQVTLSCSPISGHRSVSWYQQTPGQGLQFLFEYFSETQRNKGNFPGRFSGRQFSNSRSEMNVSTLELGDSALYLCASSNMYNEQFFGPGTRLTVL.

CDR3 in amino acids: CASRPGSPSGNTIYF. In DNA form, the CDR3 reads TGTGCCAGCAGGCCAGGGTCTCCCTCTGGAAACACCATATATTTT. The J gene is TRBJ1-3, the V gene TRBV7-9, with a weak D call TRBD1 (5 bases). V shed 6 bases and J shed 0 bases, with 12 bases lying between them. Germline V lookup: CDR1 SEHNR, CDR2 FQNEAQ (reference sequence). The CDR3 is made up of 15 amino acids.

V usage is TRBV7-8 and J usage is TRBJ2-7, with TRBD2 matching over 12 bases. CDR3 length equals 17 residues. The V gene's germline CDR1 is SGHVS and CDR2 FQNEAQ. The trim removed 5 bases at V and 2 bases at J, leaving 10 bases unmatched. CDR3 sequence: CASSPRTSGMNAYEQYF. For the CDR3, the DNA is TGTGCCAGCAGCCCCCGGACTAGCGGGATGAATGCCTACGAGCAGTACTTC. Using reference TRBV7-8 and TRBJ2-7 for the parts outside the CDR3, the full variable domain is GAGVSQSPRYKVAKRGQDVALRCDPISGHVSLFWYQQALGQGPEFLTYFQNEAQLDKSGLPSDRFFAERPEGSVSTLKIQRTQQEDSAVYLCASSPRTSGMNAYEQYFGPGTRLTVT.

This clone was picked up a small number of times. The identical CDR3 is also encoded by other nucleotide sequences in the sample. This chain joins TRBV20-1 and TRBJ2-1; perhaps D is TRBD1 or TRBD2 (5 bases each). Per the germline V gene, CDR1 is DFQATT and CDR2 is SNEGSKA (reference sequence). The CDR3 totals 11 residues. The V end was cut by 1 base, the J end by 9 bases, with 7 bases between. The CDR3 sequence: CSARVGTEQFF. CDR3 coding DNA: TGCAGTGCTAGAGTCGGGACTGAGCAGTTCTTC.

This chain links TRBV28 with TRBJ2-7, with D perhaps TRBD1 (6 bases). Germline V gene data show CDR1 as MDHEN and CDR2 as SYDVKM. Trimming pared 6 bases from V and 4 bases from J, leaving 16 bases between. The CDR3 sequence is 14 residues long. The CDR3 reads CASSIRDKGYEQYF. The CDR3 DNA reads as TGTGCCAGCAGCATACGGGACAAGGGATACGAGCAGTACTTC.

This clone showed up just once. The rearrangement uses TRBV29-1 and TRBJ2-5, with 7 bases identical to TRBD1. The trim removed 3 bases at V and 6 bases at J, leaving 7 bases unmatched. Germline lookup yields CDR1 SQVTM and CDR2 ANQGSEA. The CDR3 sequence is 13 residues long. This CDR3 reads CSVETGIGKTQYF. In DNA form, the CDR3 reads TGCAGCGTTGAGACAGGGATAGGAAAGACCCAGTACTTC.

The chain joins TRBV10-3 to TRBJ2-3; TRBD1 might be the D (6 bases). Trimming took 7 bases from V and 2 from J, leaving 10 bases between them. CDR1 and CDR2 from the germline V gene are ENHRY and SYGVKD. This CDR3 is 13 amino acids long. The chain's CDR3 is CAIKRDNTDTQYF. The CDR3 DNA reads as TGTGCCATCAAGAGGGACAACACAGATACGCAGTATTTT.

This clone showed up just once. The CDR3 DNA reads as TGCGCCAGCAGCTTGGAGGTCGCAGGCTTTCGATCCTACGAGCAGTACTTC. This gives the protein CASSLEVAGFRSYEQYF. J is TRBJ2-7 and V is TRBV5-1; D remains ambiguous. Germline CDR1 is SGHRS and CDR2 is YFSETQ. Trimming left V 0 bases short and J 1 base short, with 17 bases between. CDR3 length: 17 residues.

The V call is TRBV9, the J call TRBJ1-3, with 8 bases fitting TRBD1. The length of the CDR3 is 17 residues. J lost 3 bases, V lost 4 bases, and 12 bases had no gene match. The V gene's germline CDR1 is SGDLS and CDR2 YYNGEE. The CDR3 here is CASSPHPRGLDGNTIYF. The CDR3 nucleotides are TGTGCCAGCAGCCCACACCCCAGGGGGCTGGATGGAAACACCATATATTTT.

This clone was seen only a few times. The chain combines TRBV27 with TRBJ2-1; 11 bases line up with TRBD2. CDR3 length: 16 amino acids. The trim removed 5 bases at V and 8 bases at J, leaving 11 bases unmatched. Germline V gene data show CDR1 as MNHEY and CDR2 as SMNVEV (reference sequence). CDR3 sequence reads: CASSIWISGGGDEQFF. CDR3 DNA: TGTGCCAGCAGTATATGGATTAGCGGGGGGGGCGATGAGCAGTTCTTC.

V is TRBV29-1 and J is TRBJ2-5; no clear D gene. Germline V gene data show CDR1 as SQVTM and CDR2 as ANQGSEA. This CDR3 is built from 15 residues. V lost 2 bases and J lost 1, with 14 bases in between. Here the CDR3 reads CSVETFYWGQETQYF. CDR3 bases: TGCAGCGTTGAAACGTTCTACTGGGGCCAAGAGACCCAGTACTTC.

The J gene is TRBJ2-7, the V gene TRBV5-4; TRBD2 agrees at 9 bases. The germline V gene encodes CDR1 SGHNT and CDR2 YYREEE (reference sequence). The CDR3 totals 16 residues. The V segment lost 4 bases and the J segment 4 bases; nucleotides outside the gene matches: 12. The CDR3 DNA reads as TGTGCCAGCAGCCCCAGGGGGGCTAGCGGGATGTACGAGCAGTACTTC. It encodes CASSPRGASGMYEQYF. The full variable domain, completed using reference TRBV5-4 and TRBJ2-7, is ETGVTQSPTHLIKTRGQQVTLRCSSQSGHNTVSWYQQALGQGPQFIFQYYREEENGRGNFPPRFSGLQFPNYSSELNVNALELDDSALYLCASSPRGASGMYEQYFGPGTRLTVT.

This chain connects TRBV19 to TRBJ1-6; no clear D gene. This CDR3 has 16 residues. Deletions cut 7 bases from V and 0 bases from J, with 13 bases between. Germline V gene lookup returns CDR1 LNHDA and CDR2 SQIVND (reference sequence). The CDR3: CASKDGKGSYNSPLHF. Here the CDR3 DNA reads TGTGCCAGTAAGGACGGGAAGGGCTCCTATAATTCACCCCTCCACTTT.